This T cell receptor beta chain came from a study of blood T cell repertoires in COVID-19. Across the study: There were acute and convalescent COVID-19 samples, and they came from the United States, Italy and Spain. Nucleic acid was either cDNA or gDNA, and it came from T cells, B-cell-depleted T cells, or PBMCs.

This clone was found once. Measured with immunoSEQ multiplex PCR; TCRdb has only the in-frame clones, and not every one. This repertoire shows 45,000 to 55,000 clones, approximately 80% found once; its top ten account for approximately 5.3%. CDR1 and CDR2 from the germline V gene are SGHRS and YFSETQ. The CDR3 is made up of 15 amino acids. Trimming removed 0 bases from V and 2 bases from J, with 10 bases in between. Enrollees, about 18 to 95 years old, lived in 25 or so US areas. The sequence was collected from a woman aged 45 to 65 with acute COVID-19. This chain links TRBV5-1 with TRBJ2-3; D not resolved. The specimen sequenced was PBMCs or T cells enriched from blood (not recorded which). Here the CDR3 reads CASSLATFYTDTQYF. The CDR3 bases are TGCGCCAGCAGCTTGGCGACATTTTACACAGATACGCAGTATTTT.